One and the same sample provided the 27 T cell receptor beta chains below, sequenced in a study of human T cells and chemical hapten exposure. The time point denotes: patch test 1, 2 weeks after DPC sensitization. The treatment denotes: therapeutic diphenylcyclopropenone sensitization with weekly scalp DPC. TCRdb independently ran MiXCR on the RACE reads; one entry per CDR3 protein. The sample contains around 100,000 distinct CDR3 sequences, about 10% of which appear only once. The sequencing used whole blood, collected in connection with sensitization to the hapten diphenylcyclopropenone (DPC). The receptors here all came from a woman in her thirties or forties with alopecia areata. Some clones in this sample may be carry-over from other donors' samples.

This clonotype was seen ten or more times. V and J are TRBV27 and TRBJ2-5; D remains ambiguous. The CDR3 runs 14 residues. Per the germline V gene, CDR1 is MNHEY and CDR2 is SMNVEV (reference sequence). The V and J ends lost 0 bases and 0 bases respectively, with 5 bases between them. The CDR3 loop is CASSLSGYQETQYF. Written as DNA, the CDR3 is TGTGCCAGCAGTTTATCGGGGTACCAAGAGACCCAGTACTTC.

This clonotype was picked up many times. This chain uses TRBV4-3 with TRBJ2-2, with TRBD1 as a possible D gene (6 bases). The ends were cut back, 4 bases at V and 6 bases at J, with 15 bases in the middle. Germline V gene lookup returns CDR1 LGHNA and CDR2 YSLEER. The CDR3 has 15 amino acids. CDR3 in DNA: TGCGCCAGCAGCCCCCCCCCAACAGGGCCCGGGGAGCTGTTTTTT. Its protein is CASSPPPTGPGELFF.

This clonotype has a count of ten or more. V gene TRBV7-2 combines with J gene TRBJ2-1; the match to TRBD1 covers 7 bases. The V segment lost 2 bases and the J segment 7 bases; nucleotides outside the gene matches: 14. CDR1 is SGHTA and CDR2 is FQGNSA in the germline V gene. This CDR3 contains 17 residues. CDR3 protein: CASSLKGGGLVENEQFF. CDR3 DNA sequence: TGTGCCAGCAGCTTAAAAGGGGGCGGGTTGGTAGAAAATGAGCAGTTCTTC. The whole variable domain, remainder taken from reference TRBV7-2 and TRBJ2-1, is GAGVSQSPSNKVTEKGKDVELRCDPISGHTALYWYRQSLGQGLEFLIYFQGNSAPDKSGLPSDRFSAERTGGSVSTLTIQRTQQEDSAVYLCASSLKGGGLVENEQFFGPGTRLTVL.

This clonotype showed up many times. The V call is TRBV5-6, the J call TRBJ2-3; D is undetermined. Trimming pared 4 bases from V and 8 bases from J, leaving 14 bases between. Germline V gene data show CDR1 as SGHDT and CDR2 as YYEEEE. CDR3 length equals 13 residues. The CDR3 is CASSLAGPGTQYF. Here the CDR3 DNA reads TGTGCCAGCAGCCTTGCCGGGCCGGGTACGCAGTATTTT.

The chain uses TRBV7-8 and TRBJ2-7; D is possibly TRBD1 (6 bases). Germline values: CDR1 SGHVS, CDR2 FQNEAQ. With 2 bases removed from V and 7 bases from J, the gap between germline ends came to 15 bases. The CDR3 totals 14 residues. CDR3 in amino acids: CASSLRDTALEQYF. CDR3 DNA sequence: TGTGCCAGCAGCTTACGGGACACAGCGCTGGAGCAGTACTTC.

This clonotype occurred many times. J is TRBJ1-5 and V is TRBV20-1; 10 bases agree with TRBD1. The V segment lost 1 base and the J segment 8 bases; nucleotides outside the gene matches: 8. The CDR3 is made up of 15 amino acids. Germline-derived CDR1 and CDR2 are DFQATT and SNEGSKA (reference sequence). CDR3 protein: CSARAGTGDSEPQHF. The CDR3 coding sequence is TGCAGTGCTAGAGCCGGGACAGGGGATTCGGAGCCCCAGCATTTT.

The CDR3 DNA sequence: TGTGCCACCACGTTCTCTGGGGCCAACGTCCTGACTTTC. Protein product: CATTFSGANVLTF. The chain recombines TRBV28 with TRBJ2-6, with D hard to call. Trimming removed 10 bases from V and 0 bases from J, with 7 bases in between. CDR3 length: 13 residues. Germline V CDR1 and CDR2: MDHEN, SYDVKM.

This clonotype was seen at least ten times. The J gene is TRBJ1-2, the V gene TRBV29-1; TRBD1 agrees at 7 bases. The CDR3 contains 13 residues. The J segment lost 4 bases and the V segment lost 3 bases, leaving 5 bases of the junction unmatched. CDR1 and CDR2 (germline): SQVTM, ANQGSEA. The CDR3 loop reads CSVEIRGLYGYTF. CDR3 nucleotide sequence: TGCAGCGTTGAGATTAGGGGGCTCTATGGCTACACCTTC.

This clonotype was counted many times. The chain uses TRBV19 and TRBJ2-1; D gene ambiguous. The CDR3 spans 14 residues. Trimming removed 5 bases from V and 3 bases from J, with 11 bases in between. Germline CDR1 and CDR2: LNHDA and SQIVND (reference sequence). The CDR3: CASSLPPNYNEQFF. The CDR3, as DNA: TGTGCCAGTAGTCTCCCCCCTAACTACAATGAGCAGTTCTTC.

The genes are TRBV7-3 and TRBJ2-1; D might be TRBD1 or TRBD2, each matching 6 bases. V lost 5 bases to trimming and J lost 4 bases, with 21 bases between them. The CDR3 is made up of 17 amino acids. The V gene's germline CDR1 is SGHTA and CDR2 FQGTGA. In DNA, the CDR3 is TGTGCCAGCAGCCCCATCGGCCGGGCGGGACATTACAATGAGCAGTTCTTC. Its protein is CASSPIGRAGHYNEQFF.

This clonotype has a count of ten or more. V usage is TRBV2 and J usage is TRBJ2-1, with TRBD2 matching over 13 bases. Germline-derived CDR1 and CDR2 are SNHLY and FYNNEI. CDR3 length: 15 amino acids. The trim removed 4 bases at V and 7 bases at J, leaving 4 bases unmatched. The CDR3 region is CASSATSGGRNEQFF. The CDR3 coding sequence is TGTGCCAGCAGTGCGACTAGCGGGGGGCGGAATGAGCAGTTCTTC.

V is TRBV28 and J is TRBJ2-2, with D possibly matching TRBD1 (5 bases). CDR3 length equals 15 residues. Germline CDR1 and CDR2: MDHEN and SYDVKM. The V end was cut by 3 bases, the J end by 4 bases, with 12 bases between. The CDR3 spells CASSLSPQGTGELFF. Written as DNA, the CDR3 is TGTGCCAGCAGTTTGAGTCCCCAGGGCACCGGGGAGCTGTTTTTT.

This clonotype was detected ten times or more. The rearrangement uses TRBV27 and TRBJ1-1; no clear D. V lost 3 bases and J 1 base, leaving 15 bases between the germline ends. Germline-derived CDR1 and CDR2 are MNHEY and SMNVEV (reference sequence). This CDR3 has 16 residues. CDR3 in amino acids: CASSFLVSAANTEAFF. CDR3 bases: TGTGCCAGCAGTTTCTTGGTTTCGGCAGCGAACACTGAAGCTTTCTTT.

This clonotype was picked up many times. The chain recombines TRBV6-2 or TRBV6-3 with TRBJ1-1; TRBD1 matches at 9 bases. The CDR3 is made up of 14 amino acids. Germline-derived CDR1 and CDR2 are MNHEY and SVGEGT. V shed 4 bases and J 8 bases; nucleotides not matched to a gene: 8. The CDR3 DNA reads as TGTGCCAGCAGTTTACGATCCGGGACAGGGGAAGCTTTCTTT. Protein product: CASSLRSGTGEAFF.

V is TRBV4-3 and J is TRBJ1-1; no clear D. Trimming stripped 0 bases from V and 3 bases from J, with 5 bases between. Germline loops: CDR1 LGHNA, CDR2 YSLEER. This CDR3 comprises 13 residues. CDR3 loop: CASSQDYHTEAFF. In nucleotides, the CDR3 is TGCGCCAGCAGCCAAGATTATCACACTGAAGCTTTCTTT.

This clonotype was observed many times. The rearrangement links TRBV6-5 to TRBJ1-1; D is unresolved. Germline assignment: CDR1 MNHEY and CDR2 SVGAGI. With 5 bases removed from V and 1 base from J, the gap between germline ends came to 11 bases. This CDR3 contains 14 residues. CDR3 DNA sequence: TGTGCCAGCAGTCCCCACCGGGGGAACACTGAAGCTTTCTTT. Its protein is CASSPHRGNTEAFF.

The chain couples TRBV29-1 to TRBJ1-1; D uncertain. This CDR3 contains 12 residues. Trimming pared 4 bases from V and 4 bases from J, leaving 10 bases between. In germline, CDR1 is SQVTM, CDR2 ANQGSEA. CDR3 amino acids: CSVVSRITEAFF. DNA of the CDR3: TGCAGCGTTGTTTCTCGAATCACTGAAGCTTTCTTT.

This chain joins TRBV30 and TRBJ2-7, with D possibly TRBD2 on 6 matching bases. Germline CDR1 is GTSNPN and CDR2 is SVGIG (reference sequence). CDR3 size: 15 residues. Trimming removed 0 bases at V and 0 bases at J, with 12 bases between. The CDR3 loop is CAWSVGAGPSYEQYF. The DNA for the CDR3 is TGTGCCTGGAGTGTGGGAGCGGGCCCCTCCTACGAGCAGTACTTC.

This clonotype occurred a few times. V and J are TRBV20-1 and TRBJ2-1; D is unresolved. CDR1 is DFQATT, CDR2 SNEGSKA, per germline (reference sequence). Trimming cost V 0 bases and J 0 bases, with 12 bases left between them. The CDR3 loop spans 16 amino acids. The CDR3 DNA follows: TGCAGTGCTAGAGATCCAACGTCAAACTCCTACAATGAGCAGTTCTTC. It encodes CSARDPTSNSYNEQFF.

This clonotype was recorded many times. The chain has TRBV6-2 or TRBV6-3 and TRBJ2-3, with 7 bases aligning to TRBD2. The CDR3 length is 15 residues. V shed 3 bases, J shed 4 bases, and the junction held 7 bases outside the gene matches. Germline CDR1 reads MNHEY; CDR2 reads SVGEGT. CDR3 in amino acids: CASSYRSAGADTQYF. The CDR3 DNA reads TGTGCCAGCAGTTATCGTTCGGCGGGGGCAGATACGCAGTATTTT.

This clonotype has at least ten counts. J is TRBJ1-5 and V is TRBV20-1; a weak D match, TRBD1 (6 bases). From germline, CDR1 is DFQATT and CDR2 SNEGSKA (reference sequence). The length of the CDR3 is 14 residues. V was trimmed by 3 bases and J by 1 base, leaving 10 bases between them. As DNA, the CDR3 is TGCAGTGCTAGCAGGGGAGGGAGCAATCAGCCCCAGCATTTT. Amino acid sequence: CSASRGGSNQPQHF.

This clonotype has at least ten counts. The DNA of the CDR3 is TGTGCCAGCAGTTACTCCGTCTCCTACAATGAGCAGTTCTTC. Translating it yields CASSYSVSYNEQFF. The rearrangement uses TRBV6-2 or TRBV6-3 and TRBJ2-1; D is undetermined. Trimming removed 0 bases from V and 0 bases from J, with 3 bases in between. The length of the CDR3 is 14 residues. Germline loops: CDR1 MNHEY, CDR2 SVGEGT.

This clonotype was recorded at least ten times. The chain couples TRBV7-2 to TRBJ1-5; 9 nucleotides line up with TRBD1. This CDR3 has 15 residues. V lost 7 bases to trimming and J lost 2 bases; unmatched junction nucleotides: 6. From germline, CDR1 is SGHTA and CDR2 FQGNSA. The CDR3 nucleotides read TGTGCCAGCACCCCGGGACAGGGTGGCAATCAGCCCCAGCATTTT. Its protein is CASTPGQGGNQPQHF.

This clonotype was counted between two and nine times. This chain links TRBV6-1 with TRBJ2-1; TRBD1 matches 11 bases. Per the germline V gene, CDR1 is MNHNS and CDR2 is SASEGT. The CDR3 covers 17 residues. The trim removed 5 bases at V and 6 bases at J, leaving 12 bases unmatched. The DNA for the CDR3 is TGTGCCAGCAGTAAGCCGGGACAGGGGGTACTTAGCAATGAGCAGTTCTTC. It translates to CASSKPGQGVLSNEQFF.

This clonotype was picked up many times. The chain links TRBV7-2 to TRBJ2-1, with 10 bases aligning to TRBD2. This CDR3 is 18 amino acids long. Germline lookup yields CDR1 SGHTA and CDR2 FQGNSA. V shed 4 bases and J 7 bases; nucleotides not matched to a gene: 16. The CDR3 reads CASSSRGAGGQRLNEQFF. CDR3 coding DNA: TGTGCCAGCAGCTCGAGGGGAGCGGGGGGGCAGCGGTTAAATGAGCAGTTCTTC.

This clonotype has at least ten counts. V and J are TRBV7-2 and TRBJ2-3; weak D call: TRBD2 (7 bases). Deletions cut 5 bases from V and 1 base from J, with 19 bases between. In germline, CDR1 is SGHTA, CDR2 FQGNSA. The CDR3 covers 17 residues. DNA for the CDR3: TGTGCCAGCAGCCGGGCAGCGGCGGGGGCCCGCACAGATACGCAGTATTTT. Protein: CASSRAAAGARTDTQYF. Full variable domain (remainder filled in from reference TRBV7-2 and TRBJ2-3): GAGVSQSPSNKVTEKGKDVELRCDPISGHTALYWYRQSLGQGLEFLIYFQGNSAPDKSGLPSDRFSAERTGGSVSTLTIQRTQQEDSAVYLCASSRAAAGARTDTQYFGPGTRLTVL.

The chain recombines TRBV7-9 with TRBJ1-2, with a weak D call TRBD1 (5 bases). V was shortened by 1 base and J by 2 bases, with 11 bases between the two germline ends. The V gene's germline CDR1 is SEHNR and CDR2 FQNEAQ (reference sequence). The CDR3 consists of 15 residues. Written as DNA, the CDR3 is TGTGCCAGCAGCTTAGAAGGGGCGGCGAACTATGGCTACACCTTC. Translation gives CASSLEGAANYGYTF.